This T cell receptor (beta chain) was captured by sequencing in a study of vaccination effects on CD4 cells after COVID-19. In the study overall: Of the BNT162b2 and mRNA-1273 vaccines, participants received two doses of one or the other. Overall study results and limits: Infection-derived and vaccine-derived clones contracted markedly late after vaccination. Early post-infection timepoints were absent, and convalescent patients were few.

In regard to this clone: Its antigen remains unidentified.

ViraFEST expansion of antigen-specific CD4+ T cells with viral peptide pools preceded sequencing. Culturing for around eleven days preceded CD4+ T cell isolation. Vaccinated participants had no history of SARS-CoV-2 infection and tested negative for nucleocapsid antibodies. Days 3 and 7 saw half the medium replaced with IL-2 medium. The data were produced by immunoSEQ multiplex PCR, yet TCRdb's version contains in-frame clones alone and is incomplete. The sample has around 71,000 clones, roughly 72% seen once. This specimen was CD4+ T cells from PBMCs cultured with HCoV-OC43 spike peptides, taken before COVID-19 vaccination. This sample's subset: HCoV-OC43 spike overlapping peptide pool stimulation. The clonotype comes from a human donor who received a COVID-19 vaccine.

In DNA, the CDR3 is TGTGCCAGCAGCCAAGATAGCCAGGCTTTCTTT. The encoded protein is CASSQDSQAFF. This chain connects TRBV3-1 (or the pseudogene TRBV3-2) to TRBJ1-1; D remains ambiguous. The germline gives CDR1 LGHDT, CDR2 YNNKEL (reference sequence). CDR3 size: 11 residues. V was clipped by 0 bases and J by 11 bases, with 7 bases between them.